The sequence of this T cell receptor (beta chain) was determined in a study of T cells after posttransplantation cyclophosphamide. Note on this clone: Its antigen is not identified.

The junction had 4 bases not matched to a gene; V was cut back by 5 bases and J by 5 bases. The CDR3 loop spans 14 amino acids. Looked up from germline, CDR1 is KGHSH and CDR2 is LQKENI. Notes on the study in general: After PTCy, TRB diversity resembled that of CNI/methotrexate controls. Later post-transplant blood repertoires were often dominated by donor CD8+ memory clones.

Data came from immunoSEQ multiplex PCR; TCRdb stores just in-frame clones and leaves some out. The table lists about 40,000 clones, 90% of them singletons. Busulfan-fludarabine conditioning, marrow transplant, and cyclophosphamide on days +3 and +4 were administered. The V gene is TRBV18, the J gene TRBJ1-1, with TRBD1 identical over 11 bases. The sequence was obtained from a male patient in his sixties or seventies who received an allogeneic stem cell transplant from a related donor and was CMV-positive. Some T cells may trace back to the graft donor. The specimen comprised PBMCs, sampled less than 70 days after allogeneic stem cell transplant with posttransplant cyclophosphamide. DNA of the CDR3: TGTGCCAGCTCATCGGACAGGGGGCAGACTGAAGCTTTCTTT. Its protein is CASSSDRGQTEAFF.